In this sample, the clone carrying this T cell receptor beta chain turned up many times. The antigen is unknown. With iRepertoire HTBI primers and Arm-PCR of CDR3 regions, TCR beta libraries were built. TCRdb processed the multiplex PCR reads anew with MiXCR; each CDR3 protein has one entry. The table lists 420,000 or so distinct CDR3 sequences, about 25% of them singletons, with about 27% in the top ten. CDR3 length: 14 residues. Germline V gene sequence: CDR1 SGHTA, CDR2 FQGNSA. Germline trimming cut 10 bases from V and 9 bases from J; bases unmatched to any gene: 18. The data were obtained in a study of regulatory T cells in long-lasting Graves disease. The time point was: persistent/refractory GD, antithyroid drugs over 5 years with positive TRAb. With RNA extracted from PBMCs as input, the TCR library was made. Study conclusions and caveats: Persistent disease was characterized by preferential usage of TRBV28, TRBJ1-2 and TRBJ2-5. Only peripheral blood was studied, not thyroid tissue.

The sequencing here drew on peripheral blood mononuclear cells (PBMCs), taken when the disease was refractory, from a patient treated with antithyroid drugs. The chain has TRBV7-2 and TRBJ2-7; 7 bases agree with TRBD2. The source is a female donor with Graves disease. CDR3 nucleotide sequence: TGTGCCACCGAAGTGGGCAACGTTGGGGGGGGGCAGTACTTC. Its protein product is CATEVGNVGGGQYF.